Described below is a single T cell receptor beta chain sequence and its context. No cognate antigen has been identified for it. No base qualities exist here, and no much larger clone lies one base off it. These data belong to a study of identical twins (dated by TCRdb to about 2016). About the investigation overall: To test whether fetal clonotypes persist, the study used deep sequencing on TCR alpha and beta repertoires from monozygotic twins, unrelated adults of various ages, and cord blood. To rule out contamination, replicate twin experiments were performed at different times with different library preparation protocols. Overall study outcomes, separate from this receptor: Zero-insertion analyses could be partly confounded by invariant T cells such as MAIT and iNKT, though diverse VJ usage argued against such confounding for most clonotypes. Compared with coincidental sharing between unrelated individuals, out-of-frame TCR alpha sequences shared between twins had an excess of sequences with low generation probability. In monozygotic twins, recombination models systematically underestimated out-of-frame TCR alpha sharing, but the models matched the sharing seen between unrelated individuals. In beta out-of-frame sequences, excess twin sharing was weaker, because having fewer shared sequences lowered the signal-to-noise ratio. Abundant cord blood beta clonotypes carried fewer insertions; young adult naive repertoires showed a weaker similar trend, while memory repertoires showed none. Conclusions relied on cross-sectional statistical analysis, since the same donors could not be followed over many years.

Receptor amplification or capture employed 5' RACE. Sequencing used an Illumina HiSeq 2000. A universal primer binding site was introduced by template switching, and a unique molecular identifier was present in the final cDNA, enabling accurate counting of TCR cDNA molecules. First-strand cDNA for TCR alpha and beta chains was synthesized from specific primers in the conserved constant-segment region. To control for contamination, every cDNA library carried two barcodes: a SMART-Mk sample barcode plus Illumina barcodes. TruSeq adapter sequences, together with Illumina sample barcodes, were added in two successive PCR steps. Sequencing of the TCR alpha and beta cDNA libraries was done on the Illumina HiSeq platform using custom primers. Processing in the source paper ran as follows. MiGEC processed the raw reads to extract unique molecular identifiers, while MiXCR was used to determine the CDR3 positions. For each individual, recombination models were inferred using an EM algorithm with the repgenHMM and IGoR tools. The analysis of shared clonotypes was done with the tcR package in R, with sharing normalized by the product of cloneset sizes. To study raw recombination without the effects of thymic and clonal selection, out-of-frame nonproductive sequences were analyzed. TCRdb reanalyzed the raw reads on its own, using fastp at Q25 for trimming and MiXCR for clone calling, and kept in-frame beta chains. Under each unique CDR3 protein, matching rows form one entry showing the most common genes and DNA. None of the V and J calls come from the authors' own analysis; TCRdb made them. In all, the sample holds roughly 490,000 distinct CDR3 sequences, and more than 13% of those were seen once. More than 0.8% of the sample is taken by the ten largest.

Only healthy Caucasian donors were included. The twin cohort consisted of three pairs of female monozygotic twins, all aged about 18 to 29 years. Positive isolation kits from Invitrogen were used to isolate CD4+ and CD8+ T cell populations. Based on the germline V gene, the CDR1 and CDR2 sequences are KGHSH and LQKENI. Trimming at the junction amounts to 3 bases on V and 10 bases on J, and the germline ends lie 13 bases apart. The CDR3 covers 14 residues, taking in both the cysteine and the phenylalanine. Only the CDR3 DNA stays, 42 bases, in frame from base 1. The data also belong to a second study, concerning yellow fever vaccine responses in identical twins. In that second paper, the authors write: The authors reported that the T cell response to vaccination in identical twins appeared partly convergent and partly personalized. In identical twins, the study followed T cell clones that responded to the vaccine with precision.

This clonotype was sampled from a young woman in good health. Here the chain combines TRBV18 and TRBJ1-6; the D gene identity is not certain. The sequenced sample consisted of CD4+ T cells sorted from blood. CDR3 region: CASSPSREASPLHF. The sequenced DNA is TGTGCCAGCTCACCTAGTCGGGAGGCGTCACCCCTCCACTTT. The full variable domain, completed from the reference TRBV18 and TRBJ1-6 proteins outside the CDR3, reads NAGVMQNPRHLVRRRGQEARLRCSPMKGHSHVYWYRQLPEEGLKFMVYLQKENIIDESGMPKERFSAEFPKEGPSILRIQQVVRGDSAAYFCASSPSREASPLHFGNGTRLTVT.